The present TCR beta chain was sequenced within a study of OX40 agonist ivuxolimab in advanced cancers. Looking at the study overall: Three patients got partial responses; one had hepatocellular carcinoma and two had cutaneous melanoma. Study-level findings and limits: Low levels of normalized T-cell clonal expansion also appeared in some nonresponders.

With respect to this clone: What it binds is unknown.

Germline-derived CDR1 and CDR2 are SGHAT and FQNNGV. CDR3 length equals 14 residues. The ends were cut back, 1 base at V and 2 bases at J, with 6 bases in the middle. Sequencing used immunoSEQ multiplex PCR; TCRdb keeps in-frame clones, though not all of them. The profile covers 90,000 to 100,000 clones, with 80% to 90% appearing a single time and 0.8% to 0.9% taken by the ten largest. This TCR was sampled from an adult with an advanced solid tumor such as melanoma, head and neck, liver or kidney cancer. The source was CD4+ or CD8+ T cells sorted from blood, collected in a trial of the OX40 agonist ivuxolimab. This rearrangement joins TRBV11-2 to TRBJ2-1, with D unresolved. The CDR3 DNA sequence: TGTGCCAGCAGCTTAGGCCGCACCTACAATGAGCAGTTCTTC. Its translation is CASSLGRTYNEQFF.